This T cell receptor beta chain was sequenced during a study of T cells in Graves' hyperthyroidism and ophthalmopathy. On the study more broadly: Sampling of peripheral blood happened at initial diagnosis, prior to any treatment.

RNA transcripts gave rise to amplified TCR beta CDR3 regions. The study used the HTBI primer set for a first-round RT-PCR of the TCR CDR3. TCRdb reanalysed the multiplex PCR reads using MiXCR and keeps one entry per CDR3 protein. The data hold about 720,000 distinct CDR3 sequences, with about 17% observed a single time. V gave up 2 bases and J gave up 6 bases; unmatched junction bases: 5. The CDR3 consists of 13 residues. The germline gives CDR1 DFQATT, CDR2 SNEGSKA (reference sequence). Patients counted as stable if ophthalmopathy did not develop within 18 months. It was uncontrolled infection, other autoimmune disease, pregnancy or lactation that excluded patients. The study's findings and limits: Stable hyperthyroidism was told apart from ophthalmopathy by a model built on 13 V-J features.

On this clonotype itself: Its antigen is currently unknown.

The chain couples TRBV20-1 to TRBJ1-2; TRBD1 matches at 8 bases. The sample was blood. The receptor was derived from a man in his late teens or twenties with Graves' hyperthyroidism. CDR3 in amino acids: CSARSQGANGYTF. The CDR3 DNA sequence: TGCAGTGCTAGAAGCCAGGGGGCGAATGGCTACACCTTC.